The 20 T cell receptor beta chains below come from one sample, sequenced in a study of shared clonotypes between healthy human individuals. Naive-designated CD8 cells lacked CD45RO, were positively enriched for CCR7, and omitted terminally differentiated effector memory CD45RA+ cells. Data came from immunoSEQ multiplex PCR; TCRdb stores just in-frame clones and leaves some out. The table includes millions of clones, about 95% detected once. The specimen was naive CD8+ T cells sorted from blood. The receptor source for this set is a man younger than 35 in good health.

This clone was picked up one time. The chain uses TRBV14 and TRBJ2-7, with D uncertain. V lost 4 bases and J 3 bases, leaving 10 bases between the germline ends. The CDR3 runs to 13 residues. The germline CDR1 and CDR2 sequences are SGHDN and FVKESK. The chain's CDR3 is CASSLRADYEQYF. The CDR3 DNA reads TGTGCCAGCAGCCTCCGCGCAGACTACGAGCAGTACTTC.

The chain has TRBV2 and TRBJ1-2; 10 bases are shared with TRBD1. V lost 8 bases and J lost 4; bases outside the gene matches: 4. CDR3 length: 13 amino acids. Per germline, CDR1 SNHLY and CDR2 FYNNEI. CDR3 nucleotide sequence: TGTGCCAGCCGACAGGGGGCTGGCTATGGCTACACCTTC. Amino acids: CASRQGAGYGYTF.

The chain has TRBV11-1 and TRBJ2-1; D is possibly TRBD1 or TRBD2 (5 bases each). The germline CDR1 and CDR2 sequences are SGHAT and FQDESV (reference sequence). The CDR3 covers 12 residues. Between the trimmed V and J ends, which lost 3 bases and 10 bases, there was a span of 10 bases. The CDR3 nucleotides read TGTGCCAGCAGCTTGGGGCGGGCCGAGCAGTTCTTC. Encoded protein: CASSLGRAEQFF.

This clone was seen a handful of times. The chain carries TRBV19 and TRBJ1-2, with D possibly matching TRBD1 (5 bases). Per the germline V gene, CDR1 is LNHDA and CDR2 is SQIVND (reference sequence). The CDR3 covers 15 residues. Trimming took off 7 bases at V and 6 bases at J, with 21 bases between the two ends. The CDR3 DNA reads as TGTGCCAGTAAATCCCAGGGCGGTAGCGTTGATGGCTACACCTTC. This gives the protein CASKSQGGSVDGYTF.

CDR3 residues: CASSESEGLAGNEQFF. CDR3 DNA: TGCGCCAGCAGTGAGTCGGAGGGACTAGCAGGCAATGAGCAGTTCTTC. The chain is built from TRBV10-2 and TRBJ2-1; TRBD2 matches at 9 bases. Germline CDR1 WSHSY, CDR2 SAAADI. The CDR3 covers 16 residues. The trim removed 0 bases at V and 6 bases at J, leaving 6 bases unmatched.

The chain is built from TRBV7-6 and TRBJ2-2; 7 nucleotides agree with TRBD1. CDR1 is SGHVS and CDR2 is FNYEAQ in the germline V gene. The CDR3 runs to 16 residues. Germline trimming cut 5 bases from V and 2 bases from J; bases unmatched to any gene: 8. CDR3 loop: CASSQWDSENTGELFF. For the CDR3, the DNA is TGTGCCAGCAGCCAGTGGGACAGCGAAAACACCGGGGAGCTGTTTTTT.

This chain links TRBV7-9 with TRBJ2-7; tentative D call: TRBD1 (5 bases). Germline V gene data show CDR1 as SEHNR and CDR2 as FQNEAQ (reference sequence). V gave up 1 base and J gave up 3 bases, with 10 bases separating them. The CDR3 spans 14 residues. CDR3 DNA sequence: TGTGCCAGCAGCTTAGGTGCAGGGTACTACGAGCAGTACTTC. This encodes CASSLGAGYYEQYF.

The gene calls are TRBV2 and TRBJ2-7; no firm D call. This CDR3 comprises 14 residues. The germline V gene has CDR1 SNHLY and CDR2 FYNNEI. Trimming took off 4 bases at V and 5 bases at J, with 15 bases between the two ends. The CDR3 reads CASSGLRLDDEQYF. Here the CDR3 DNA reads TGTGCCAGCAGTGGACTTAGGCTAGACGACGAGCAGTACTTC.

The genes are TRBV9 and TRBJ2-1; no firm D call. The CDR3 runs 13 residues. The V and J ends lost 0 bases and 8 bases respectively, with 9 bases between them. Germline V CDR1 and CDR2: SGDLS, YYNGEE. CDR3 sequence (DNA): TGTGCCAGCAGCGTAGCTGGTGTATATGAGCAGTTCTTC. Translating gives CASSVAGVYEQFF.

This sequence joins TRBV5-6 and TRBJ2-3; a weak D match, TRBD2 (6 bases). The V end was cut by 1 base, the J end by 2 bases, with 20 bases between. CDR3 length equals 18 residues. Germline CDR1 SGHDT, CDR2 YYEEEE. The CDR3 is CASSLWGTGASVTDTQYF. In nucleotides, the CDR3 is TGTGCCAGCAGCTTGTGGGGGACCGGGGCTAGCGTCACAGATACGCAGTATTTT.

A word on this clone: The same CDR3 arises from other DNA sequences in this sample as well. The rearrangement links TRBV9 to TRBJ2-2, with D tentatively TRBD2 (5 bases). Trimming pared 3 bases from V and 6 bases from J, leaving 6 bases between. The CDR3 is 12 residues long. From germline, CDR1 is SGDLS and CDR2 YYNGEE. CDR3 sequence: CASSAGAGELFF. The CDR3 nucleotides read TGTGCCAGCAGCGCCGGGGCCGGGGAGCTGTTTTTT.

The table lists this clone with a count of one. The chain joins TRBV5-4 to TRBJ1-1; 9 bases line up with TRBD1. V shed 4 bases and J 1 base; nucleotides not matched to a gene: 8. The CDR3 runs 16 residues. Germline V CDR1 and CDR2: SGHNT, YYREEE (reference sequence). The CDR3 here is CASSKDRGMGNTEAFF. CDR3 DNA: TGTGCCAGCAGCAAGGACAGGGGCATGGGGAACACTGAAGCTTTCTTT.

The J gene is TRBJ1-2, the V gene TRBV6-6; D might be TRBD1 (6 bases). Trimming took 2 bases from V and 6 from J, leaving 13 bases between them. The CDR3 has 14 amino acids. Germline lookup yields CDR1 MNHNY and CDR2 SVGAGI (reference sequence). DNA of the CDR3: TGTGCCAGCAGTTACGCCGCGGCAGGGGATGGCTACACCTTC. It is translated as CASSYAAAGDGYTF.

The V call is TRBV7-9, the J call TRBJ2-2; 10 nucleotides agree with TRBD2. The junction had 4 bases not matched to a gene; V was cut back by 6 bases and J by 6 bases. Germline V gene lookup returns CDR1 SEHNR and CDR2 FQNEAQ (reference sequence). This CDR3 region has 14 residues. In nucleotides, the CDR3 is TGTGCCAGCAGGTCAGCGGGAGGGCCCGGGGAGCTGTTTTTT. Its translation: CASRSAGGPGELFF.

This chain uses TRBV2 with TRBJ2-4; D is uncertain. CDR1 is SNHLY, CDR2 FYNNEI, per germline. The CDR3 extends over 14 amino acids. V shed 6 bases and J shed 0 bases, with 9 bases lying between them. CDR3 sequence reads: CASSPTVAKNIQYF. CDR3 sequence (DNA): TGTGCCAGCAGCCCGACGGTAGCCAAAAACATTCAGTACTTC.

This clone was seen a few times. Other DNA variants within this sample encode the same CDR3. The rearrangement uses TRBV27 and TRBJ2-7, with 8 bases fitting TRBD1. Germline loops: CDR1 MNHEY, CDR2 SMNVEV (reference sequence). CDR3 length equals 13 residues. The V segment lost 5 bases and the J segment 3 bases; nucleotides outside the gene matches: 3. CDR3 DNA sequence: TGTGCCAGCAGTCTACAGGGGGGCTACGAGCAGTACTTC. Amino acids: CASSLQGGYEQYF.

V gene TRBV7-3 combines with J gene TRBJ2-1; 9 bases line up with TRBD1. Germline assignment: CDR1 SGHTA and CDR2 FQGTGA. The CDR3 runs to 15 residues. Trimming at V came to 8 bases and at J to 8 bases, leaving 13 bases not matched to a gene. CDR3 sequence: CASGLTGGFLDEQFF. The CDR3 DNA follows: TGTGCCAGCGGCCTGACAGGGGGGTTCCTGGATGAGCAGTTCTTC.

CDR3 coding DNA: TGTGCCAGCAGCCAGGCCGGGACGGAGTATGGCTACACCTTC. It encodes CASSQAGTEYGYTF. The chain employs TRBV13 and TRBJ1-2; tentative D call: TRBD1 (5 bases). The CDR3 loop spans 14 amino acids. CDR1 is PRHDT and CDR2 is FYEKMQ in the germline V gene (reference sequence). V lost 5 bases and J 5 bases, leaving 15 bases between the germline ends.

The chain uses TRBV7-9 and TRBJ2-5, with TRBD2 matching over 7 bases. The ends lost 6 bases at V and 5 bases at J; junction bases unmatched: 6. From germline, CDR1 is SEHNR and CDR2 FQNEAQ (reference sequence). There are 13 residues in the CDR3. The CDR3 nucleotides are TGTGCCAGCAGTTATACACTAGCGGAGACCCAGTACTTC. Translation: CASSYTLAETQYF.

The chain joins TRBV4-3 to TRBJ2-6; 9 bases line up with TRBD1. Per the germline V gene, CDR1 is LGHNA and CDR2 is YSLEER. V was clipped by 4 bases and J by 0 bases; unmatched bases: 4. The CDR3 has 17 residues. As DNA, the CDR3 is TGCGCCAGCAGCCCCGGGACAGGGACCTCTGGGGCCAACGTCCTGACTTTC. Translating gives CASSPGTGTSGANVLTF.